The 8 T cell receptor beta chains reported below all come from one sample, sequenced in a study of post-analysis software for immune sequencing data. cDNA libraries for TCR beta contained unique molecular identifiers. TCRdb reprocessed the PCR reads via MiXCR and lists one record per CDR3 protein. The repertoire holds roughly 400,000 distinct CDR3 sequences, 35% to 45% seen once, with under 9% in the top ten. Findings and caveats of the study: In patients, about 5 TRBV segments were more frequent than in controls, with TRBV5-6, TRBV5-1 and TRBV20-1 among them.

These receptors' antigens are unknown. Specimen: blood. Receptor source: a girl aged 2-10 years with multiple sclerosis.

This clonotype came up a few times. The chain links TRBV20-1 to TRBJ2-1; tentative D call: TRBD2 (5 bases). With 4 bases removed from V and 4 bases from J, the gap between germline ends came to 26 bases. This CDR3 is 18 amino acids long. Germline lookup yields CDR1 DFQATT and CDR2 SNEGSKA (reference sequence). The CDR3 DNA sequence: TGCAGTGCTAAGGGCAGCACCAGAACTAGGTCTCTATACAATGAGCAGTTCTTC. It yields the protein CSAKGSTRTRSLYNEQFF.

The rearrangement uses TRBV7-9 and TRBJ1-1; D not resolved. V was clipped by 1 base and J by 6 bases, with 18 bases between them. Germline CDR1 and CDR2: SEHNR and FQNEAQ (reference sequence). The CDR3 contains 16 residues. CDR3: CASSLGVPGRWAEAFF. DNA of the CDR3: TGTGCCAGCAGCTTAGGGGTTCCGGGTAGGTGGGCTGAAGCTTTCTTT.

The genes are TRBV7-9 and TRBJ2-7; TRBD2 matches at 9 bases. The CDR3 contains 17 residues. Germline trimming cut 0 bases from V and 3 bases from J; bases unmatched to any gene: 9. Germline V gives CDR1 SEHNR, CDR2 FQNEAQ (reference sequence). The CDR3 DNA sequence: TGTGCCAGCAGCTTAGCGCGGCCTAGCGGGATAAGCTACGAGCAGTACTTC. Translating gives CASSLARPSGISYEQYF.

V gene TRBV6-2 or TRBV6-3 combines with J gene TRBJ2-7, with 8 bases identical to TRBD1. Germline loops: CDR1 MNHEY, CDR2 SVGEGT. The length of the CDR3 is 15 residues. The J segment lost 3 bases and the V segment lost 8 bases, leaving 12 bases of the junction unmatched. CDR3: CASRQSGTGRYEQYF. CDR3 bases: TGTGCCAGCCGCCAGTCCGGGACAGGACGCTACGAGCAGTACTTC.

The chain is built from TRBV20-1 and TRBJ2-1; possibly TRBD1 for D (6 bases). This CDR3 comprises 10 residues. V dropped 6 bases and J dropped 10 bases, with 10 bases sitting between them. Germline V gene sequence: CDR1 DFQATT, CDR2 SNEGSKA (reference sequence). The CDR3, as DNA: TGCAGTGCAAACACAGGGGAGCAGTTCTTC. Its translation is CSANTGEQFF.

The chain uses TRBV5-5 and TRBJ1-1; a possible D gene is TRBD1 (5 bases). Trimming took off 2 bases at V and 11 bases at J, with 16 bases between the two ends. Germline V gene lookup returns CDR1 SGHKS and CDR2 YYEKEE (reference sequence). CDR3 size: 13 residues. CDR3 sequence: CASSFDLTVEAFF. The CDR3 region has the DNA TGTGCCAGCAGCTTTGACTTGACAGTTGAGGCTTTCTTT. Together with reference TRBV5-5 and TRBJ1-1, the CDR3 gives the full variable domain: DAGVTQSPTHLIKTRGQQVTLRCSPISGHKSVSWYQQVLGQGPQFIFQYYEKEERGRGNFPDRFSARQFPNYSSELNVNALLLGDSALYLCASSFDLTVEAFFGQGTRLTVV.

The V gene is TRBV20-1, the J gene TRBJ1-5; 9 nucleotides agree with TRBD1. CDR1 and CDR2 from the germline V gene are DFQATT and SNEGSKA (reference sequence). The CDR3 spans 11 residues. CDR3 amino acids: CGTGRNQPQHF. CDR3 nucleotides: TGCGGGACAGGGCGCAATCAGCCCCAGCATTTT.

V and J are TRBV24-1 and TRBJ1-2, with TRBD1 matching 7 bases. V dropped 0 bases and J dropped 0; count of bases not matched to a gene: 3. Germline V lookup: CDR1 KGHDR, CDR2 SFDVKD. The length of the CDR3 is 16 residues. DNA of the CDR3: TGTGCCACCAGTGATTTGGGACAGGACACTAACTATGGCTACACCTTC. Translated: CATSDLGQDTNYGYTF.